This T cell receptor beta chain appears in the sequencing data of a study of identical twins. The study, taken as a whole, reports: Reduced insertions were recorded for abundant cord blood beta clonotypes, with no such pattern in memory repertoires.

Carrying unique molecular identifiers, the cDNA also gained a universal primer site through template switching. MiXCR, run by TCRdb on the 5' RACE reads, gives a single entry per CDR3 protein. The sample includes roughly 720,000 distinct CDR3 sequences, 18% of them seen just once. For this clonotype: Its antigen remains unknown.

The V and J ends lost 8 bases and 8 bases respectively, with 22 bases between them. This CDR3 spans 15 amino acids. The same sample was also studied in work on T cells expressing NK-cell markers.

Material: PBMCs. The V and J genes are TRBV12-3 or TRBV12-4 and TRBJ2-1; the D gene is possibly TRBD2 (5 bases). This TCR was recovered from a woman aged 18-29 years in good health. As DNA, the CDR3 is TGTGCCAGCTTGACGGGGTTACGGCTAGGAGATGAGCAGTTCTTC. Its protein is CASLTGLRLGDEQFF.